These T cell receptor beta chains were read from a single sample in a study of OX40 agonist ivuxolimab in advanced cancers. Generated by immunoSEQ multiplex PCR, the TCRdb table keeps only in-frame clones and is missing some. The data show about 28,000 clones, 90% seen once. This material consisted of CD4+ or CD8+ T cells sorted from blood, taken in a trial of the OX40 agonist ivuxolimab. The receptors were gathered from an adult with an advanced solid tumor such as melanoma, head and neck, liver or kidney cancer. Both conserved end residues are part of each CDR3. D genes are given only for firm matches.

V gene	J gene	D gene	CDR3 protein
TRBV10-3	TRBJ2-7	.	CASSYSEWTDSYEQYF
TRBV29-1	TRBJ2-3	TRBD2	CSVEDLLLREVVGTQYF
TRBV6-1	TRBJ2-1	.	CASSGWGWDEQFF
TRBV5-4	TRBJ1-2	.	CASSLTYVSPGVSANGYTF
TRBV7-9	TRBJ2-3	TRBD2	CASSFRTSGPRDTQYF
TRBV11-3	TRBJ2-2	.	CASSLDQGRDTGELFF
TRBV11-3	TRBJ2-7	.	CASSLARGYEQYF
TRBV25-1	TRBJ2-1	.	CASSEQGWNNEQFF
TRBV5-8	TRBJ1-2	.	CASSLMPPGPYGYTF
TRBV2	.	.	CASSDRRTLYEQYF
TRBV6-1	TRBJ1-5	.	CASSEGDYLNQPQHF
TRBV27	TRBJ1-2	TRBD1	CASRADRVDYGYTF
TRBV9	TRBJ2-1	TRBD1	CASSVVGNRGEQFF
TRBV7-9	TRBJ2-7	.	CASSPRDAYEQYF
TRBV25-1	TRBJ2-1	.	CASTGTDFQETAWFF
TRBV7-2	TRBJ1-5	.	CASRASRSPNQPQHF
TRBV6-5	TRBJ2-5	.	CASSWRGDQETQYF
TRBV19	.	TRBD2	CASSLLRTSGRKNEQYF
TRBV6-6	TRBJ1-5	.	CASSYGTIGQPQHF
TRBV14	TRBJ2-7	TRBD1	CASSRAPWGQGIYEQYF
TRBV5-6	TRBJ1-2	.	CASSLFSATYGYTF
TRBV7-9	TRBJ2-7	TRBD2	CASSSGLARDEQYF
TRBV5-8	TRBJ2-7	.	CASSSRQSYEQYF
TRBV7-9	TRBJ2-1	.	CASSLGQGLQFF
TRBV19	TRBJ2-1	.	CASSIAVYNEQFF
TRBV6-7	TRBJ1-1	.	CASNGQHVMNTEAFF
TRBV7-8	TRBJ2-7	TRBD2	CASSSGTSGYYEQYF
TRBV5-4	TRBJ2-1	.	CASSLGLYNEQFF
TRBV2	TRBJ1-1	.	CASNLDGDTEAFF
TRBV29-1	TRBJ2-6	.	CSVEVDSSAGANVLTF
TRBV7-9	TRBJ1-2	.	CASSLSTGYTF
TRBV7-9	TRBJ2-5	TRBD1	CASSAPGQGQPQETQYF
TRBV7-9	TRBJ2-1	.	CASSLGVREQFF
TRBV5-6	TRBJ2-7	TRBD2	CASSSGLAGGYEQYF
TRBV30	TRBJ2-7	TRBD1	CAWRQGWVYEQYF
TRBV7-2	TRBJ2-7	TRBD2	CASSPNSGGRYNYEQYF
TRBV7-8	TRBJ2-5	TRBD2	CASSLSPGTSGAQETQYF
TRBV5-4	TRBJ1-2	.	CASSLDKGSPPRGYTF
TRBV2	TRBJ2-7	.	CASLDDYSYEQYF
TRBV9	TRBJ2-3	TRBD2	CASSAGTSGADTQYF
TRBV9	TRBJ1-2	.	CASTPGDTVVYGYTF
TRBV7-9	TRBJ2-5	.	CASSLLPLGVERETQYF
TRBV29-1	TRBJ2-3	.	CSVPVLPRPGTDTQYF
TRBV10-3	TRBJ1-5	TRBD1	CATRGLGNQPQHF
TRBV15	TRBJ2-1	TRBD2	CATSRGAGDNEQFF
TRBV30	TRBJ2-2	.	CARPGSNTGELFF
TRBV7-8	TRBJ1-3	.	CASSGRAGTSGNTIYF
TRBV6-4	TRBJ2-1	TRBD2	CASSEMGTSRVNEQFF